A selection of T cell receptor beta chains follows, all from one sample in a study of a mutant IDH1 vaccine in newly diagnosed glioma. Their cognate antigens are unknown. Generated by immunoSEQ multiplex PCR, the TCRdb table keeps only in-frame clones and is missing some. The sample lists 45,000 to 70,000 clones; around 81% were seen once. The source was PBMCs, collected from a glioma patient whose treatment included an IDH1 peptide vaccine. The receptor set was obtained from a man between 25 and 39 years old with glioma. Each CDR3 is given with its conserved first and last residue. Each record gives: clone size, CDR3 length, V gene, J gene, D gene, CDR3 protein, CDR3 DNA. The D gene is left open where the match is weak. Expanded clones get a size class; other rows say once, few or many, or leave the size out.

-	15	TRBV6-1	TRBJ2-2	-	CASTLKWQNTGELFF	TGTGCCAGCACCCTGAAGTGGCAGAACACCGGGGAGCTGTTTTTT
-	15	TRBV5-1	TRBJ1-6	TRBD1	CASSWGQGGNSPLHF	TGCGCCAGCAGCTGGGGACAGGGGGGAAATTCACCCCTCCACTTT
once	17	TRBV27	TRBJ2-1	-	CASSFRDPGSGYNEQFF	TGTGCCAGCAGTTTTAGGGACCCAGGGTCGGGTTACAATGAGCAGTTCTTC
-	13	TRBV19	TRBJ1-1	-	CASSISGIRVAFF	TGTGCCAGTAGTATATCTGGTATTAGGGTGGCTTTCTTT
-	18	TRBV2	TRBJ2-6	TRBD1	CASSGRDRSEAGANVLTF	TGTGCCAGCAGTGGCCGGGACAGGAGCGAGGCTGGGGCCAACGTCCTGACTTTC
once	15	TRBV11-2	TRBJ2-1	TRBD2	CASSLVAGVYNEQFF	TGTGCCAGCAGCTTAGTAGCGGGGGTCTACAATGAGCAGTTCTTC
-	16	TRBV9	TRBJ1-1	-	CASSVARGTVNTEAFF	TGTGCCAGCAGCGTAGCAAGGGGAACCGTGAACACTGAAGCTTTCTTT
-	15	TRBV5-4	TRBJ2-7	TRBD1	CASSLMTTGSYEQYF	TGTGCCAGCAGCCTGATGACGACAGGGTCCTACGAGCAGTACTTC
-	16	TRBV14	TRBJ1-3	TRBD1	CASSLRDRGSGNTIYF	TGTGCCAGCAGCCTCCGGGACAGGGGCTCTGGAAACACCATATATTTT
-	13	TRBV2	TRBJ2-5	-	CASSRDQGETQYF	TGTGCCAGCAGTCGGGATCAGGGGGAGACCCAGTACTTC
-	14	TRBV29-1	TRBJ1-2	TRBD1	CSVLLQGADYGYTF	TGCAGCGTGCTTCTACAGGGGGCGGACTATGGCTACACCTTC
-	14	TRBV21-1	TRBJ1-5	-	CASSKRGLSQPQHF	TGTGCCAGCAGCAAAAGGGGGCTCAGTCAGCCCCAGCATTTT
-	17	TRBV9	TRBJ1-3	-	CASSVEGSPTSGNTIYF	TGTGCCAGCAGCGTAGAGGGCTCCCCTACCTCTGGAAACACCATATATTTT
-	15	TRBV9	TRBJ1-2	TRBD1	CASSVVQGGTYGYTF	TGTGCCAGCAGCGTAGTACAGGGGGGGACCTATGGCTACACCTTC
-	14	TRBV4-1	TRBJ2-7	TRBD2	CASSRGGFAYEQYF	TGCGCCAGCAGCCGCGGGGGGTTCGCCTACGAGCAGTACTTC
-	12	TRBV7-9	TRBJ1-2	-	CAGQQGAKGYTF	TGTGCCGGTCAACAAGGGGCAAAAGGCTACACCTTC
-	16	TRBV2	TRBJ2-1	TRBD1	CASRDLDRGPSNEQFF	TGTGCCAGCAGGGACCTGGACAGGGGGCCGAGCAATGAGCAGTTCTTC
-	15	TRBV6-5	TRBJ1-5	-	CASSSRGGSNQPQHF	TGTGCCAGCAGTTCTCGGGGAGGGAGCAATCAGCCCCAGCATTTT